The TCR beta chain described here comes from a study of cytomegalovirus exposure and HLA in healthy donors. V was shortened by 2 bases and J by 10 bases, with 6 bases between the two germline ends. The CDR3 covers 12 residues. The germline V gene has CDR1 MNHNS and CDR2 SASEGT. Profiling relied on immunoSEQ multiplex PCR, and the TCRdb table lists in-frame clones only, not all of them. Of 100,000 to 150,000 clones in the sample, about 90% were seen once. The chain employs TRBV6-1 and TRBJ1-6; D is ambiguous. Sequenced sample: PBMCs. The source of this sequence is a woman under 30 in good health and CMV-seronegative. CDR3 in DNA: TGTGCCAGCAGTGAAACTGTATCACCCCTCCACTTT. Its protein is CASSETVSPLHF.